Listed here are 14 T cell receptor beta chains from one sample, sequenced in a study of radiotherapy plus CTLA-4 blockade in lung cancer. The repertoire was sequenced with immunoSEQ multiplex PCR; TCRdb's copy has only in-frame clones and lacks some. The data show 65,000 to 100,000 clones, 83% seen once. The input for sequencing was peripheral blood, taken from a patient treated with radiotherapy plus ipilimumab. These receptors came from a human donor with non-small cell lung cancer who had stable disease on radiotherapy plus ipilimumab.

DNA of the CDR3: TGCGCCAGCAGCCCAATAGGGGAAGCGGGAGGTTACTCCTACGAGCAGTACTTC. This encodes CASSPIGEAGGYSYEQYF. The V and J genes are TRBV5-1 and TRBJ2-5; 9 bases map to TRBD2. The end of the DNA is better explained by TRBJ2-7, so the J call may be wrong. The germline gives CDR1 SGHRS, CDR2 YFSETQ. The CDR3 loop spans 18 amino acids.

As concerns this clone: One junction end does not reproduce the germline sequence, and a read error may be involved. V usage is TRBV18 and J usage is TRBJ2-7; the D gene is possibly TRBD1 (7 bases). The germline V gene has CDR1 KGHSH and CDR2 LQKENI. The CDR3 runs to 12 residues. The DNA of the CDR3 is TGTGCCAGCTCAGACGCAGGGGGGAGGCGGCACTTC. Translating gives CASSDAGGRRHF.

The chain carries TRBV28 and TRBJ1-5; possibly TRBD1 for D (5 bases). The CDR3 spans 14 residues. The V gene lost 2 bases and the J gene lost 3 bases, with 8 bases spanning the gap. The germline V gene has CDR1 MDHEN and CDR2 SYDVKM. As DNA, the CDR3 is TGTGCCAGCAGTTTAAGACAGAACAATCAGCCCCAGCATTTT. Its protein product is CASSLRQNNQPQHF.

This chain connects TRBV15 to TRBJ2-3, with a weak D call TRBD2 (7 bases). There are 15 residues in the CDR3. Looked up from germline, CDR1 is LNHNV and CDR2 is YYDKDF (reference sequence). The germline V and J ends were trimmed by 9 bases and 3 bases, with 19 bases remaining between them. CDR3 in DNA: TGTGCCACGGCCCAGGGGAGCGGGATTACAGATACGCAGTATTTT. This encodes CATAQGSGITDTQYF.

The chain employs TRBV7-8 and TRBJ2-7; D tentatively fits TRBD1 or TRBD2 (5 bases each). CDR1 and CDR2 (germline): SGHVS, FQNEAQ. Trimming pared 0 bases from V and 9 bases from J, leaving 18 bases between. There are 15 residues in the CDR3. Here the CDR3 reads CASSLALSVGVGQYF. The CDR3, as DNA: TGTGCCAGCAGCTTAGCCCTCTCGGTGGGGGTCGGGCAGTACTTC.

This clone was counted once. In nucleotides, the CDR3 is TGCGCCAGCAGTCAAACCGGCTCGTTATTCTTT. It encodes CASSQTGSLFF. This sequence joins TRBV23-1 and TRBJ1-1; D gene uncertain. TRBV23-1 falls under the ORF class, with uncertain function. V was cut by 2 bases and J by 14 bases, with 12 bases left in between. This CDR3 region has 11 residues.

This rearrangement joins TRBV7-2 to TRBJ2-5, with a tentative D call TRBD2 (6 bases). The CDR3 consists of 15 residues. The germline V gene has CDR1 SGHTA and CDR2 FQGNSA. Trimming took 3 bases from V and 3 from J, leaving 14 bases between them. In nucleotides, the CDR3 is TGTGCCAGCAGCTTGAGTACTTGGGGGGAAGAGACCCAGTACTTC. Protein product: CASSLSTWGEETQYF.

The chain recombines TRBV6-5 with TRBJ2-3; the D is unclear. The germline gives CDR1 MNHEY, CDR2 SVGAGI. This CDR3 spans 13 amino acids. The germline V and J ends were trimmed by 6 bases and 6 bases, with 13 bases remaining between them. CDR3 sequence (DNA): TGTGCCAGCAGGGACCCGGCTAGGGATACGCAGTATTTT. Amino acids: CASRDPARDTQYF.

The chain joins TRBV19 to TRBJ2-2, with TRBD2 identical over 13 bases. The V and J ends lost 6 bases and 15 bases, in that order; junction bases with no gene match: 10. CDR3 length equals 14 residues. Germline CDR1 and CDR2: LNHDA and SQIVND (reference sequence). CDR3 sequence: CASSPTSGRASVFF. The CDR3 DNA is TGTGCCAGTAGCCCCACTAGCGGGAGGGCGAGTGTGTTTTTT.

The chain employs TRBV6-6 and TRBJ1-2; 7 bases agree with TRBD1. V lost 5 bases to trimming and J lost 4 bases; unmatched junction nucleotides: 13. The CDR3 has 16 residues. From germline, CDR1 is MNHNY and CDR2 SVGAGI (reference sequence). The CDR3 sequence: CASSALGQTLSYGYTF. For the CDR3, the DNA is TGTGCCAGCAGTGCCCTGGGACAGACGTTGTCCTATGGCTACACCTTC.

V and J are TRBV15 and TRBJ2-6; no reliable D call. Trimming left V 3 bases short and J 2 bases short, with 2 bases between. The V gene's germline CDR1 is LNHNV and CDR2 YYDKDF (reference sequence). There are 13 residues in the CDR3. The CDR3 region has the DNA TGTGCCACCAGCAGCCCTGGGGCCAACGTCCTGACTTTC. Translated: CATSSPGANVLTF.

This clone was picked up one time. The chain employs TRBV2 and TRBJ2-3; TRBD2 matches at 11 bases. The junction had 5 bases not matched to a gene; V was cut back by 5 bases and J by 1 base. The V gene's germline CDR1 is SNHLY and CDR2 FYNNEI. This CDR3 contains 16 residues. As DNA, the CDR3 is TGTGCCAGCAGTCCACTAGCGGGAGAGGGCACAGATACGCAGTATTTT. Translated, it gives CASSPLAGEGTDTQYF.

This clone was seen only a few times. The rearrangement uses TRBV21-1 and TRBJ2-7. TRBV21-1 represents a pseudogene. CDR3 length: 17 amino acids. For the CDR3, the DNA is TGTGCCAGCAGCCTCGGCTTTGATCATTCCTACTCCTACGAGCAGTACTTC. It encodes CASSLGFDHSYSYEQYF.

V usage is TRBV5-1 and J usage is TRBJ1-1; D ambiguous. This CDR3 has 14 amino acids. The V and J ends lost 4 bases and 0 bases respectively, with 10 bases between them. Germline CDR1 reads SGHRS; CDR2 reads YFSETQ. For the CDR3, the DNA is TGCGCCAGCAGCCCTGGAGACTTGAACACTGAAGCTTTCTTT. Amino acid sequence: CASSPGDLNTEAFF.